This TCR beta chain appears in the sequencing data of a study of T-cell reconstitution after alpha-beta-depleted transplantation in children. Germline V gene lookup returns CDR1 SGHKS and CDR2 YYEKEE (reference sequence). The CDR3 is 15 residues long. Deletions cut 4 bases from V and 1 base from J, with 14 bases between. Unique molecular identifiers were built into the TCRbeta library. TCRdb re-called the PCR reads through MiXCR, storing one row per CDR3 protein. The table shows fewer than 700,000 distinct CDR3 sequences, with 13% occurring only once. Here the sequenced sample was PBMCs, mostly from graft donor cells, taken 360 days after TCRalphabeta/CD19-depleted stem cell transplant. V usage is TRBV5-5 and J usage is TRBJ1-1, with TRBD1 as a possible D gene (5 bases). This clonotype was sampled from a male patient between 10 and 17 years old who had a stem cell transplant for acute myeloid leukemia, so the T cells may come from the graft donor. The CDR3 here is CASSPRQNQNTEAFF. The DNA for the CDR3 is TGTGCCAGCAGCCCCCGACAGAACCAGAACACTGAAGCTTTCTTT.